This T cell receptor (beta chain) is from a study of T cells after yellow fever vaccination. General study findings and limits: It was the secondary response that reached its peak faster, day 5 versus 15, but it was weaker. Post-booster repertoires again held most primary-vaccination clones (approximately 96% CD4, approximately 90% CD8).

Via MiXCR, TCRdb re-called the 5' RACE reads, giving one row per CDR3 protein. The profile shows some 300,000 distinct CDR3 sequences, approximately 10% of them singletons. This clonotype was found a few times. What it binds is not known. Germline assignment: CDR1 DFQATT and CDR2 SNEGSKA (reference sequence). The CDR3 loop spans 13 amino acids. V was pared by 3 bases and J by 6 bases, with 12 bases between. The chain employs TRBV20-1 and TRBJ1-5, with D perhaps TRBD1 (6 bases). The material sequenced was CD4+ T cells sorted from PBMCs, taken 5 days after the yellow fever booster vaccination. The clonotype originates from a man aged 18 to 35 who received the YFV17D yellow fever vaccine. The CDR3 sequence is CSAREGDLQPQHF. The CDR3 DNA reads TGCAGTGCTAGGGAGGGGGACCTTCAGCCCCAGCATTTT.